The 25 T cell receptor beta chains reported below all come from one sample, sequenced in a study of early T cells in non-severe SARS-CoV-2 infection. One entry per CDR3 protein, called by TCRdb with MiXCR from the 5' RACE reads. The sample consists of approximately 64,000 distinct CDR3 sequences, over 4.5% of them appearing once. Material: whole blood. The receptors shown here come from an adult who was a healthcare worker with PCR-confirmed SARS-CoV-2 infection or an uninfected control (not recorded which).

V gene TRBV7-9 combines with J gene TRBJ1-2, with 9 bases fitting TRBD1. Germline CDR1 and CDR2: SEHNR and FQNEAQ (reference sequence). The CDR3 sequence is 16 residues long. V lost 7 bases to trimming and J lost 3 bases; unmatched junction nucleotides: 12. In DNA, the CDR3 is TGTGCCAGCATCGGACGGTCTCGGGACAGGGACTATGGCTACACCTTC. This encodes CASIGRSRDRDYGYTF.

In its sample, this clonotype was seen a few times. The rearrangement joins TRBV7-3 to TRBJ2-2; D possibly corresponds to TRBD2 (6 bases). The CDR3 has 15 residues. The V and J ends lost 2 bases and 9 bases respectively, with 16 bases between them. In germline, CDR1 is SGHTA, CDR2 FQGTGA. In DNA form, the CDR3 reads TGTGCCAGCAGCTTAGGATCGGGAGTCGGGAGGGAGCTGTTTTTT. Translating gives CASSLGSGVGRELFF.

This clonotype was counted between two and nine times. V and J are TRBV15 and TRBJ2-1; TRBD2 agrees at 8 bases. Trimming removed 3 bases from V and 9 bases from J; junction bases left unmatched: 10. This CDR3 is 15 amino acids long. Germline loops: CDR1 LNHNV, CDR2 YYDKDF (reference sequence). CDR3 nucleotide sequence: TGTGCCACCAGCAGGAGAACGGGGGGGCCTGGTGAGCAGTTCTTC. Amino acids: CATSRRTGGPGEQFF. Full variable domain (rest looked up from reference TRBV15 and TRBJ2-1): DAMVIQNPRYQVTQFGKPVTLSCSQTLNHNVMYWYQQKSSQAPKLLFHYYDKDFNNEADTPDNFQSRRPNTSFCFLDIRSPGLGDTAMYLCATSRRTGGPGEQFFGPGTRLTVL.

This clonotype came up many times. This chain links TRBV12-3 or TRBV12-4 with TRBJ1-4; 9 bases are a match to TRBD1. The CDR3 totals 14 residues. The J segment lost 6 bases and the V segment lost 5 bases, leaving 4 bases of the junction unmatched. The CDR3 DNA is TGTGCCAGCAGTCTTTGGGACAGGGATGAAAAACTGTTTTTT. This gives the protein CASSLWDRDEKLFF.

The sample holds many counts of this clonotype. The gene calls are TRBV27 and TRBJ1-1, with 9 nucleotides matching TRBD1. This CDR3 has 15 amino acids. The germline V gene encodes CDR1 MNHEY and CDR2 SMNVEV (reference sequence). J was trimmed by 8 bases and V by 2 bases; bases with no gene match: 9. The CDR3 DNA is TGTGCCAGCAGTTTAGAAGGGACAGGGCACGGGGAAGCTTTCTTT. It encodes CASSLEGTGHGEAFF.

Here the CDR3 DNA reads TGTGCTAGTGTGAAGGCGAACACCGGGGAGCTGTTTTTT. Amino acids: CASVKANTGELFF. This chain uses TRBV12-5 with TRBJ2-2; D gene unclear. Trimming removed 7 bases from V and 0 bases from J, with 6 bases in between. Germline V gene lookup returns CDR1 LGHNT and CDR2 FRNRAP. The CDR3 runs 13 residues.

This clonotype was recorded many times. This chain joins TRBV4-3 and TRBJ2-2; 9 bases match TRBD2. The V segment lost 0 bases and the J segment 3 bases; nucleotides outside the gene matches: 2. Germline lookup yields CDR1 LGHNA and CDR2 YSLEER. This CDR3 is 16 amino acids long. The CDR3 loop reads CASSQDAGGYTGELFF. DNA of the CDR3: TGCGCCAGCAGCCAAGATGCGGGGGGGTACACCGGGGAGCTGTTTTTT.

Comments on this clonotype: A much larger clone differs from this one at a single base, so this may be a read error. The chain joins TRBV7-6 to TRBJ2-7; the match to TRBD1 covers 7 bases. CDR1 and CDR2 from the germline V gene are SGHVS and FNYEAQ. V trimming: 1 base; J trimming: 9 bases; junction bases outside the gene matches: 9. CDR3 size: 14 residues. The DNA for the CDR3 is TGTGCCAGCAGCTTAGGGTACCAGGGGGACGGGCAGTACTTC. Its translation is CASSLGYQGDGQYF.

Only a few counts were recorded for this clonotype. This chain joins TRBV29-1 and TRBJ1-6; D is undetermined. In germline, CDR1 is SQVTM, CDR2 ANQGSEA. This CDR3 is 12 amino acids long. Deletions cut 6 bases from V and 9 bases from J, with 12 bases between. In DNA, the CDR3 is TGCAGCGTGCGGATAGGAGGTTCACCCCTCCACTTT. It translates to CSVRIGGSPLHF.

This clonotype has ten or more counts. V gene TRBV3-1 combines with J gene TRBJ2-1, with D possibly TRBD2 on 5 matching bases. Germline V gene sequence: CDR1 LGHDT, CDR2 YNNKEL (reference sequence). The V and J ends lost 4 bases and 10 bases respectively, with 14 bases between them. CDR3 length equals 13 residues. CDR3 amino acids: CASSPSSSGEQFF. The DNA for the CDR3 is TGTGCCAGCAGCCCCTCTAGCTCGGGGGAGCAGTTCTTC.

The CDR3: CATSDYRGGQGNYNEQFF. DNA for the CDR3: TGTGCCACCAGTGATTACCGGGGCGGACAGGGGAACTACAATGAGCAGTTCTTC. The chain uses TRBV24-1 and TRBJ2-1, with TRBD1 identical over 9 bases. The CDR3 has 18 residues. Germline CDR1 reads KGHDR; CDR2 reads SFDVKD. The trim removed 2 bases at V and 3 bases at J, leaving 10 bases unmatched.

This clonotype showed up just a few times. This chain links TRBV4-1 with TRBJ2-7, with D hard to call. The CDR3 covers 14 residues. V was clipped by 1 base and J by 5 bases, with 12 bases between them. The germline CDR1 and CDR2 sequences are MGHRA and YSYEKL. CDR3: CASSQATKGNEQYF. CDR3 bases: TGCGCCAGCAGCCAAGCGACAAAAGGGAACGAGCAGTACTTC.

This clonotype was counted a few times. V gene TRBV6-2 or TRBV6-3 combines with J gene TRBJ2-3; 7 positions match TRBD1. This CDR3 has 16 amino acids. Looked up from germline, CDR1 is MNHEY and CDR2 is SVGEGT. The J segment lost 2 bases and the V segment lost 7 bases, leaving 12 bases of the junction unmatched. The CDR3 coding sequence is TGTGCCAGCACTCCAATGGGACAGACACCCACAGATACGCAGTATTTT. Translated, it gives CASTPMGQTPTDTQYF.

This clonotype was seen a few times. The chain couples TRBV7-8 to TRBJ2-3, with 11 bases identical to TRBD2. The CDR3 has 16 residues. Germline-derived CDR1 and CDR2 are SGHVS and FQNEAQ. Germline trimming cut 4 bases from V and 2 bases from J; bases unmatched to any gene: 5. CDR3 DNA sequence: TGTGCCAGCAGCTCAGGGACTAGCGGTTACACAGATACGCAGTATTTT. This sequence encodes CASSSGTSGYTDTQYF. The full variable domain, with the rest looked up from reference TRBV7-8 and TRBJ2-3, is GAGVSQSPRYKVAKRGQDVALRCDPISGHVSLFWYQQALGQGPEFLTYFQNEAQLDKSGLPSDRFFAERPEGSVSTLKIQRTQQEDSAVYLCASSSGTSGYTDTQYFGPGTRLTVL.

This clonotype has ten or more counts. The chain is built from TRBV13 and TRBJ1-4; D gene ambiguous. V lost 4 bases and J lost 2, with 8 bases in between. Germline lookup yields CDR1 PRHDT and CDR2 FYEKMQ (reference sequence). The CDR3 runs to 14 residues. Here the CDR3 DNA reads TGTGCCAGCAGCTCCCTCAGTACTAATGAAAAACTGTTTTTT. This encodes CASSSLSTNEKLFF.

In this sample, this clonotype turned up many times. This chain connects TRBV29-1 to TRBJ2-1; D call uncertain. V was pared by 4 bases and J by 10 bases, with 14 bases between. In germline, CDR1 is SQVTM, CDR2 ANQGSEA. The CDR3 is 12 residues long. CDR3 protein: CSVGKGQLEQFF. The CDR3, as DNA: TGCAGCGTTGGTAAAGGTCAGTTGGAGCAGTTCTTC.

This clonotype came up a few times. The gene calls are TRBV3-1 and TRBJ2-7; the D gene is possibly TRBD1 (6 bases). Germline loops: CDR1 LGHDT, CDR2 YNNKEL (reference sequence). The CDR3 loop spans 13 amino acids. Trimming left V 1 base short and J 10 bases short, with 14 bases between. The chain's CDR3 is CASSQGTGRLQYF. In DNA form, the CDR3 reads TGTGCCAGCAGCCAAGGAACAGGGCGCCTTCAGTACTTC.

This clonotype was counted at least ten times. The gene calls are TRBV19 and TRBJ2-7, with TRBD2 as a possible D gene (6 bases). V dropped 1 base and J dropped 2 bases, with 9 bases sitting between them. The CDR3 has 14 amino acids. Germline V gene lookup returns CDR1 LNHDA and CDR2 SQIVND (reference sequence). CDR3 DNA: TGTGCCAGTAGTATAGGAGGCGGGACCTACGAGCAGTACTTC. It encodes CASSIGGGTYEQYF.

The V gene is TRBV20-1, the J gene TRBJ2-1, with D unresolved. This CDR3 comprises 14 residues. Germline V gene data show CDR1 as DFQATT and CDR2 as SNEGSKA (reference sequence). V lost 7 bases, J lost 0 bases, and 13 bases lay in between. This chain's CDR3 is CSGLLLSSYNEQFF. The CDR3 DNA is TGCAGTGGGCTACTTCTGAGCTCCTACAATGAGCAGTTCTTC.

This clonotype was counted a few times. CDR3 loop: CASAVAGATYEQYF. The CDR3, as DNA: TGTGCCAGCGCCGTAGCGGGGGCTACCTACGAGCAGTACTTC. The rearrangement links TRBV7-9 to TRBJ2-7, with 9 bases lining up with TRBD2. Germline CDR1 reads SEHNR; CDR2 reads FQNEAQ (reference sequence). The trim removed 8 bases at V and 2 bases at J, leaving 7 bases unmatched. CDR3 length: 14 residues.

Comments on this clonotype: It may be a read error: a sequence one base away is much more abundant. The chain combines TRBV12-3 or TRBV12-4 with TRBJ2-7; D is possibly TRBD1 (6 bases). The CDR3 loop spans 13 amino acids. DNA for the CDR3: TGTACCAGCACCACACAGGGTAGAAACGAGCAGTACTTC. This encodes CTSTTQGRNEQYF.

The gene calls are TRBV5-1 and TRBJ1-1; no definite D call. This CDR3 region has 13 residues. Trimming removed 0 bases at V and 3 bases at J, with 6 bases between. Germline V lookup: CDR1 SGHRS, CDR2 YFSETQ. The CDR3 DNA follows: TGCGCCAGCAGCTTGGAGGCGGACACTGAAGCTTTCTTT. Encoded protein: CASSLEADTEAFF.

This clonotype was counted at least ten times. This chain joins TRBV7-2 and TRBJ2-1; D ambiguous. Germline V gives CDR1 SGHTA, CDR2 FQGNSA. The CDR3 has 13 residues. The V end was cut by 2 bases, the J end by 6 bases, with 8 bases between. CDR3 DNA: TGTGCCAGCAGCTTAACACTCACCAATGAGCAGTTCTTC. It encodes CASSLTLTNEQFF.

The rearrangement uses TRBV7-9 and TRBJ2-5, with a tentative D call TRBD1 (6 bases). V was cut by 3 bases and J by 2 bases, with 13 bases left in between. CDR1 SEHNR and CDR2 FQNEAQ come from the germline V gene (reference sequence). This CDR3 region has 15 residues. CDR3 in DNA: TGTGCCAGCAGCTTCCCTCTTCAGGGGCAAGAGACCCAGTACTTC. Translated: CASSFPLQGQETQYF.

About this clonotype itself: Given a much more abundant clone one base away, this may be a read error. The CDR3 region has the DNA TGTGCCAGCAGCCAGAGCGAGAGCCAACAAGAGACCCAGTACTTC. Its translation is CASSQSESQQETQYF. J is TRBJ2-5 and V is TRBV7-6; D is uncertain. Trimming took 5 bases from V and 2 from J, leaving 15 bases between them. The CDR3 contains 15 residues. In germline, CDR1 is SGHVS, CDR2 FNYEAQ.